A single sample gave rise to the 20 T cell receptor beta chains below, sequenced in a study of beta chain features in type 1 diabetes. Whole-study findings and limits: When Type 1 diabetes patients were examined, their TCRB CDR3s proved moderately but significantly shorter in all four CD4+ subsets.

Investigators reverse transcribed all isolated RNA, so they sequenced expressed TCRB transcripts. The data were produced by immunoSEQ multiplex PCR, yet TCRdb's version contains in-frame clones alone and is incomplete. Of hundreds of thousands of clones in the sample, 9.5% to 13% are singletons; the top ten hold about 0.018%. No antigen is known for these receptors. The specimen sequenced was naive CD4+ T cells from blood. The source is a man between 25 and 39 years old with type 1 diabetes.

The rearrangement links TRBV9 to TRBJ2-7, with 9 bases identical to TRBD1. The V and J ends lost 0 bases and 2 bases, in that order; junction bases with no gene match: 6. This CDR3 region has 16 residues. CDR1 SGDLS and CDR2 YYNGEE come from the germline V gene. This chain's CDR3 is CASSVAGQGGTYEQYF. The CDR3 DNA reads as TGTGCCAGCAGCGTAGCGGGACAGGGAGGAACCTACGAGCAGTACTTC.

V is TRBV7-6 and J is TRBJ2-5; TRBD1 matches 7 bases. The CDR3 runs to 13 residues. J was trimmed by 2 bases and V by 6 bases; bases with no gene match: 3. Germline V gives CDR1 SGHVS, CDR2 FNYEAQ. CDR3 amino acids: CASSLGQQETQYF. DNA of the CDR3: TGTGCCAGCAGTTTGGGACAGCAAGAGACCCAGTACTTC.

The chain couples TRBV4-1 to TRBJ1-6; a weak D match, TRBD1 (6 bases). The CDR3 runs to 15 residues. Germline CDR1 MGHRA, CDR2 YSYEKL. V was clipped by 0 bases and J by 10 bases, with 13 bases between them. This CDR3 is CASSQEGGSDSPLHF. In nucleotides, the CDR3 is TGCGCCAGCAGCCAAGAAGGGGGATCAGACTCACCCCTCCACTTT.

This clone was seen more than once but under ten times. The CDR3 coding sequence is TGTGCCAGCAGCTTTCACAGGGACCACGAGCAGTACTTC. Protein: CASSFHRDHEQYF. The V and J genes are TRBV7-9 and TRBJ2-7; possibly TRBD1 for D (6 bases). CDR1 is SEHNR, CDR2 FQNEAQ, per germline (reference sequence). The CDR3 is made up of 13 amino acids. V was trimmed by 3 bases and J by 5 bases, leaving 11 bases between them. The variable domain in full, completed from reference TRBV7-9 and TRBJ2-7, reads DTGVSQNPRHKITKRGQNVTFRCDPISEHNRLYWYRQTLGQGPEFLTYFQNEAQLEKSRLLSDRFSAERPKGSFSTLEIQRTEQGDSAMYLCASSFHRDHEQYFGPGTRLTVT.

This clone was counted a few times. The chain is built from TRBV18 and TRBJ1-4; 7 positions agree with TRBD1. This CDR3 is 15 amino acids long. Germline CDR1 reads KGHSH; CDR2 reads LQKENI. The V gene end was trimmed by 1 base and the J gene end by 8 bases; junction bases not matched to a gene: 7. The CDR3 sequence: CASSPRQGIDEKLFF. Here the CDR3 DNA reads TGTGCCAGCTCACCACGACAGGGTATCGACGAAAAACTGTTTTTT.

Only a few counts were recorded for this clone. The rearrangement links TRBV19 to TRBJ1-2, with 11 bases matching TRBD1. The junction had 8 bases not matched to a gene; V was cut back by 3 bases and J by 8 bases. Germline CDR1 and CDR2: LNHDA and SQIVND (reference sequence). CDR3 size: 15 residues. The DNA of the CDR3 is TGTGCCAGTAGTATCTCCGGGACAGGGGGAGCGGGCTACACCTTC. Protein sequence: CASSISGTGGAGYTF. The full variable domain, its missing parts supplied by reference TRBV19 and TRBJ1-2, is DGGITQSPKYLFRKEGQNVTLSCEQNLNHDAMYWYRQDPGQGLRLIYYSQIVNDFQKGDIAEGYSVSREKKESFPLTVTSAQKNPTAFYLCASSISGTGGAGYTFGSGTRLTVV.

The chain is built from TRBV25-1 and TRBJ2-1; 9 bases match TRBD2. CDR3 length equals 16 residues. The V and J ends lost 1 base and 6 bases, in that order; junction bases with no gene match: 7. The germline gives CDR1 MGHDK, CDR2 SYGVNS. DNA for the CDR3: TGTGCCAGCAGTGAATTTCTTAGCGGGGGTTCCAATGAGCAGTTCTTC. Amino acids: CASSEFLSGGSNEQFF.

This clone showed up just a few times. The rearrangement joins TRBV2 to TRBJ1-5, with 8 bases fitting TRBD1. The CDR3 spans 13 residues. J gave up 5 bases and V 7 bases, and 4 bases lay outside the gene matches. The germline gives CDR1 SNHLY, CDR2 FYNNEI. The CDR3 nucleotides read TGTGCCAGCAAGGGACAGGTCTATCAGCCCCAGCATTTT. It specifies CASKGQVYQPQHF.

In DNA, the CDR3 is TGTGCCAGCAGCCGGAGCAGGGGGCTGGGCACTGAAGCTTTCTTT. Its translation is CASSRSRGLGTEAFF. V is TRBV11-2 and J is TRBJ1-1, with 8 bases that match TRBD1. The CDR3 is made up of 15 amino acids. Germline trimming cut 5 bases from V and 4 bases from J; bases unmatched to any gene: 9. The V gene's germline CDR1 is SGHAT and CDR2 FQNNGV.

The CDR3 DNA reads as TGCGCCAGCAGCCCCGGACAGGCATCAGGGGCTTTCTTT. It is translated as CASSPGQASGAFF. V is TRBV5-1 and J is TRBJ1-1; 7 positions agree with TRBD1. The germline V gene encodes CDR1 SGHRS and CDR2 YFSETQ. V lost 4 bases, J lost 11 bases, and 11 bases stayed unmatched. The CDR3 is 13 residues long.

This clone has more than one count but fewer than ten. CDR3 sequence reads: CASSNPGGLRTEAFF. CDR3 bases: TGTGCCAGCAGCAACCCGGGTGGGTTGAGAACTGAAGCTTTCTTT. The J gene is TRBJ1-1, the V gene TRBV11-2; D not certain. CDR3 size: 15 residues. CDR1 is SGHAT, CDR2 FQNNGV, per germline. The V end was cut by 5 bases, the J end by 5 bases, with 18 bases between.

This clone has a handful of counts. CDR3 sequence: CASSLPGKNYGYTF. The CDR3, as DNA: TGTGCCAGCAGCTTGCCCGGGAAGAACTATGGCTACACCTTC. The V and J genes are TRBV5-4 and TRBJ1-2; D ambiguous. Germline values: CDR1 SGHNT, CDR2 YYREEE (reference sequence). V shed 1 base and J shed 2 bases, with 9 bases lying between them. The CDR3 sequence is 14 residues long.

The genes are TRBV9 and TRBJ2-5; 7 positions match TRBD1. CDR1 is SGDLS and CDR2 is YYNGEE in the germline V gene. This CDR3 is 14 amino acids long. V was clipped by 3 bases and J by 0 bases; unmatched bases: 2. The CDR3 here is CASSGQGYQETQYF. The CDR3 nucleotides are TGTGCCAGCAGCGGACAGGGCTACCAAGAGACCCAGTACTTC.

V and J are TRBV5-6 and TRBJ1-2, with TRBD1 as a possible D gene (5 bases). Germline CDR1 SGHDT, CDR2 YYEEEE. CDR3 length equals 14 residues. Deletions cut 0 bases from V and 3 bases from J, with 9 bases between. The CDR3 nucleotides are TGTGCCAGCAGCTTGGGGGTCAGGGACTATGGCTACACCTTC. It encodes CASSLGVRDYGYTF. The full variable domain, its missing parts supplied by reference TRBV5-6 and TRBJ1-2, is DAGVTQSPTHLIKTRGQQVTLRCSPKSGHDTVSWYQQALGQGPQFIFQYYEEEERQRGNFPDRFSGHQFPNYSSELNVNALLLGDSALYLCASSLGVRDYGYTFGSGTRLTVV.

V is TRBV25-1 and J is TRBJ2-7; perhaps TRBD2 as D (7 bases). V was clipped by 6 bases and J by 5 bases, with 11 bases between them. CDR1 is MGHDK, CDR2 SYGVNS, per germline. CDR3 length: 12 residues. The CDR3 nucleotides read TGTGCCAGCAGCGGGGGGCCGGACGAGCAGTACTTC. It yields the protein CASSGGPDEQYF.

This clone was counted only a few times. V and J are TRBV5-6 and TRBJ2-3; no clear D gene. The CDR3 is 15 amino acids. Germline CDR1 SGHDT, CDR2 YYEEEE. V was clipped by 1 base and J by 0 bases, with 9 bases between them. CDR3 in DNA: TGTGCCAGCAGCTTGATGTTAGATAGCACAGATACGCAGTATTTT. Translation gives CASSLMLDSTDTQYF.

This clone has only a few counts. The rearrangement uses TRBV30 and TRBJ2-2; D remains unclear. Trimming removed 3 bases from V and 3 bases from J, with 5 bases in between. CDR1 GTSNPN and CDR2 SVGIG come from the germline V gene (reference sequence). This CDR3 contains 12 residues. CDR3 amino acids: CAWSPDTGELFF. The CDR3 DNA follows: TGTGCCTGGAGCCCCGACACCGGGGAGCTGTTTTTT.

This clone was seen more than once but under ten times. The rearrangement links TRBV28 to TRBJ1-2; D remains unclear. V lost 11 bases, J lost 6 bases, and 22 bases lay in between. The CDR3 is 14 residues long. Germline-derived CDR1 and CDR2 are MDHEN and SYDVKM. The CDR3 DNA reads TGTGCCTCCCGCTTACAGCCCGCCGGCGATGGCTACACCTTC. It yields the protein CASRLQPAGDGYTF.

This clone has just a few counts. CDR3 coding DNA: TGTGCCAGCAGCCAAGGTTTCGGGAACTCCTACAATGAGCAGTTCTTC. As protein: CASSQGFGNSYNEQFF. The J gene is TRBJ2-1, the V gene TRBV4-2; possibly TRBD2 for D (5 bases). Trimming pared 1 base from V and 0 bases from J, leaving 10 bases between. CDR1 and CDR2 from the germline V gene are LGHNA and YNFKEQ. The CDR3 totals 16 residues.

The chain links TRBV7-9 to TRBJ1-6; D might be TRBD1 (6 bases). The CDR3 loop spans 15 amino acids. Germline loops: CDR1 SEHNR, CDR2 FQNEAQ (reference sequence). V shed 5 bases and J shed 0 bases, with 8 bases lying between them. For the CDR3, the DNA is TGTGCCAGCAGCGAGGGGGTCTCCTATAATTCACCCCTCCACTTT. Translated, it gives CASSEGVSYNSPLHF.